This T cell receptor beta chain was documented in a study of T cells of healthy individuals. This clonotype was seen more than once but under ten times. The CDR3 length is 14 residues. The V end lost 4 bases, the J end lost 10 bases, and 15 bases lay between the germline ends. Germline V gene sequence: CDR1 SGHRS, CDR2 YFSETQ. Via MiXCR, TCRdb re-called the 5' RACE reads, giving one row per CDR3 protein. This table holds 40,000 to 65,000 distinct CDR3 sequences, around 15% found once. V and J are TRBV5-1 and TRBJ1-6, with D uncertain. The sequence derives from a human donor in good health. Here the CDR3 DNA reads TGCGCCAGCAGCACCTCTGCGGCAGGCTCACCCCTCCACTTT. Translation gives CASSTSAAGSPLHF.